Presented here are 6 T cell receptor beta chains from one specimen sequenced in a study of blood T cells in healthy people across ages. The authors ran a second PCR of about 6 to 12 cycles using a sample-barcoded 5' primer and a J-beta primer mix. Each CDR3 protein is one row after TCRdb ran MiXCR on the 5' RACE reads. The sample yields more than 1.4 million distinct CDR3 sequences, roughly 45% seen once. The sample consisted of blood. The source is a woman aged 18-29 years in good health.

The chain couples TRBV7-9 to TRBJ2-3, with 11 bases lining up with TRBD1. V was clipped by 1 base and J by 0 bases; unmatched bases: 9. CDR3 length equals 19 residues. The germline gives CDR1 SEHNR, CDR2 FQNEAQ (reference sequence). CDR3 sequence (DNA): TGTGCCAGCAGCTTAGGGACCGGGACAGGGGGAATAAGCACAGATACGCAGTATTTT. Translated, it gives CASSLGTGTGGISTDTQYF.

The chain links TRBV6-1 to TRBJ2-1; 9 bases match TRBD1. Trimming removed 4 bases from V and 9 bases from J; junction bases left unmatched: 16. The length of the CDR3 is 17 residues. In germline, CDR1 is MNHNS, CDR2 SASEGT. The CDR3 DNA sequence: TGTGCCAGCAGTGCACACCGACCGGGACAGGGATGGAGTGAGCAGTTCTTC. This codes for CASSAHRPGQGWSEQFF.

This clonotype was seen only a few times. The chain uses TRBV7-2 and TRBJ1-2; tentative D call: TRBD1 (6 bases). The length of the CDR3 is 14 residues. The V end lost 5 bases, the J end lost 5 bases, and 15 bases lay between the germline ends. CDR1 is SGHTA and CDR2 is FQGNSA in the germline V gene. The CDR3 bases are TGTGCCAGCAGCCCGGGGTTACAGGGATATGGCTACACCTTC. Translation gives CASSPGLQGYGYTF. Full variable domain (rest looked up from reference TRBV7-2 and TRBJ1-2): GAGVSQSPSNKVTEKGKDVELRCDPISGHTALYWYRQSLGQGLEFLIYFQGNSAPDKSGLPSDRFSAERTGGSVSTLTIQRTQQEDSAVYLCASSPGLQGYGYTFGSGTRLTVV.

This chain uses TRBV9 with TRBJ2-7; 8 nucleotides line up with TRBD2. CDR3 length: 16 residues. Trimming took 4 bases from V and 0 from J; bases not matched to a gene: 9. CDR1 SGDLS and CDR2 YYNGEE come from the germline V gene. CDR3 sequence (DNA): TGTGCCAGCAGCCCCCGGGGGGGCAGCTACTCCTACGAGCAGTACTTC. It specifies CASSPRGGSYSYEQYF.

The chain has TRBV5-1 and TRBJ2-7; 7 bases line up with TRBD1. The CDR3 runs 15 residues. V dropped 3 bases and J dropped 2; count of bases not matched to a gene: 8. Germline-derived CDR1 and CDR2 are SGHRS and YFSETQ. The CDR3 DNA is TGCGCCAGCAGCTCGCAAGGGACAGCTACCTACGAGCAGTACTTC. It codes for CASSSQGTATYEQYF.

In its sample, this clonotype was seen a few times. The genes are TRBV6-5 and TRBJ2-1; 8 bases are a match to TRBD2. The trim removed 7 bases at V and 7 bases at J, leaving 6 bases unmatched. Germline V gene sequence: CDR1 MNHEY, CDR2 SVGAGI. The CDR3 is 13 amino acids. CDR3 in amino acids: CASNPGGGNEQFF. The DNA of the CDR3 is TGTGCCAGCAATCCGGGAGGGGGGAATGAGCAGTTCTTC.